This T cell receptor (beta chain) was sequenced in a study of CXCR3-negative and CXCR3-positive naive CD8 T cells. The overall study: A total of 120 million to 150 million TRB reads was generated, with about 1.5 +/- 0.3 million per library. Overall study findings and caveats: TRBV-TRBJ usage was similar across naive CXCR3 subsets but distinct in memory cells. High diversity, comparable across both naive subsets, contrasted with much lower diversity in memory CD8+ cells.

UMI-tagged TRB cDNA libraries were built via 5' RACE. TCRdb re-called the 5' RACE reads and shows each CDR3 protein once, DNA omitted. In all, the sample yields approximately 83,000 distinct CDR3 sequences. Regarding this clonotype: What it binds is not known.

Germline-derived CDR1 and CDR2 are SQVTM and ANQGSEA. This CDR3 contains 15 residues. CD45RO-CCR7+CD27+CD95- expression identified naive CD8+ T cells. The sequence was obtained from a human donor in good health. Some clones in this sample may be carry-over from other donors' samples. V and J are TRBV29-1 and TRBJ1-4; TCRdb's D call, TRBD1, is unchecked because there is no DNA. Sequenced input: naive CXCR3- CD8+ T cells from blood. Subset here: CD45RO-CCR7+CD27+CD95- naive CD8+ T cells lacking CXCR3 (TNR3-). CDR3 region: CSGTFPDREEEKLFF.